Each of the 2 T cell receptor beta chains below was sequenced from the same sample in a study of T cell responses to AZD1222 COVID-19 vaccine. Assay: immunoSEQ multiplex PCR; the TCRdb copy retains only in-frame clones and omits some. This table holds 100,000 to 130,000 clones, around 90% found once. The sequences come from peripheral blood, collected on day 0 of AZD1222 vaccination. These receptors came from an adult in good health.

V is TRBV6-2 or TRBV6-3 and J is TRBJ2-2; maybe TRBD2 (7 bases). The CDR3 is 13 residues long. V shed 5 bases and J shed 9 bases, with 13 bases lying between them. Germline lookup yields CDR1 MNHEY and CDR2 SVGEGT. The CDR3 DNA sequence: TGTGCCAGCAGTACCGGGGGGCGGCGGGAGCTGTTTTTT. This gives the protein CASSTGGRRELFF.

The chain recombines TRBV11-3 with TRBJ2-5; D may match TRBD1 or TRBD2 (5 bases each). The CDR3 extends over 15 amino acids. The V gene's germline CDR1 is SGHNT and CDR2 YENEEA. V lost 5 bases and J lost 4, with 17 bases in between. CDR3 protein: CASSVGTTEGETQYF. The CDR3 coding sequence is TGTGCCAGCAGCGTGGGGACCACAGAAGGAGAGACCCAGTACTTC.